One sample yielded the 26 T cell receptor beta chains listed below, sequenced in a study of fetal regulatory T cell absence and autoimmunity. Data came from immunoSEQ multiplex PCR; TCRdb stores just in-frame clones and leaves some out. The profile covers approximately 46,000 clones, with just under 85% appearing a single time and approximately 0.45% taken by the ten largest. The sample comprised cord blood. The receptors originated from a newborn boy with IPEX syndrome.

The gene calls are TRBV30 and TRBJ2-3, with 7 bases matching TRBD1. V dropped 5 bases and J dropped 2; count of bases not matched to a gene: 7. In germline, CDR1 is GTSNPN, CDR2 SVGIG (reference sequence). This CDR3 is built from 14 residues. CDR3 protein: CAWAWDSLTDTQYF. The CDR3 DNA follows: TGTGCCTGGGCCTGGGACAGCCTCACAGATACGCAGTATTTT. Together with reference TRBV30 and TRBJ2-3, the CDR3 gives the full variable domain: SQTIHQWPATLVQPVGSPLSLECTVEGTSNPNLYWYRQAAGRGLQLLFYSVGIGQISSEVPQNLSASRPQDRQFILSSKKLLLSDSGFYLCAWAWDSLTDTQYFGPGTRLTVL.

This clone was detected once. The J gene is TRBJ1-1, the V gene TRBV2; 7 positions agree with TRBD1. Germline V lookup: CDR1 SNHLY, CDR2 FYNNEI. V lost 11 bases, J lost 4 bases, and 13 bases stayed unmatched. CDR3 size: 14 residues. CDR3 coding DNA: TGTGCCGGCGCAGAGGGGGCCTGGGTCACTGAAGCTTTCTTT. As protein: CAGAEGAWVTEAFF.

V is TRBV5-1 and J is TRBJ2-3; D gene unclear. CDR1 is SGHRS, CDR2 YFSETQ, per germline. The CDR3 consists of 15 residues. The ends were cut back, 0 bases at V and 5 bases at J, with 13 bases in the middle. The CDR3 bases are TGCGCCAGCAGCTTGGACGGACGGGTGCAAGATACGCAGTATTTT. Translating it yields CASSLDGRVQDTQYF.

This sequence joins TRBV6-5 and TRBJ1-1; 7 nucleotides agree with TRBD1. V gave up 0 bases and J gave up 3 bases; unmatched junction bases: 7. This CDR3 region has 16 residues. Per the germline V gene, CDR1 is MNHEY and CDR2 is SVGAGI. The CDR3 loop reads CASSYSKQGPHTEAFF. The CDR3 coding sequence is TGTGCCAGCAGTTACTCGAAACAGGGGCCTCACACTGAAGCTTTCTTT.

The rearrangement links TRBV4-1 to TRBJ2-1; 8 positions match TRBD2. CDR1 is MGHRA, CDR2 YSYEKL, per germline. The length of the CDR3 is 13 residues. V shed 10 bases and J 9 bases; nucleotides not matched to a gene: 11. CDR3 residues: CATSGTRKAEQFF. The CDR3 DNA follows: TGCGCCACCTCCGGGACTAGGAAGGCTGAGCAGTTCTTC.

This clone was counted a few times. This chain links TRBV19 with TRBJ1-5; 7 bases are shared with TRBD1. The V gene end was trimmed by 7 bases and the J gene end by 3 bases; junction bases not matched to a gene: 9. The length of the CDR3 is 15 residues. The germline gives CDR1 LNHDA, CDR2 SQIVND (reference sequence). CDR3 in amino acids: CASTTGTASNQPQHF. DNA of the CDR3: TGTGCCAGTACCACGGGGACAGCATCCAATCAGCCCCAGCATTTT.

In DNA, the CDR3 is TGTGCCAGCAGTGATCGGGGCTACTTTCCAGAAGCTTTCTTT. It is translated as CASSDRGYFPEAFF. The genes are TRBV2 and TRBJ1-1; D is possibly TRBD1 (5 bases). V was pared by 3 bases and J by 8 bases, with 16 bases between. CDR1 and CDR2 (germline): SNHLY, FYNNEI. The CDR3 covers 14 residues.

The chain is built from TRBV4-1 and TRBJ2-3; D is undetermined. V lost 4 bases and J lost 1, with 6 bases in between. The CDR3 is 13 residues long. The germline gives CDR1 MGHRA, CDR2 YSYEKL. CDR3 region: CASSLAGTDTQYF. CDR3 DNA sequence: TGCGCCAGCAGCCTTGCTGGCACAGATACGCAGTATTTT.

This chain uses TRBV7-9 with TRBJ2-1, with D tentatively TRBD1 or TRBD2 (5 bases each). CDR1 and CDR2 from the germline V gene are SEHNR and FQNEAQ (reference sequence). The V end lost 3 bases, the J end lost 4 bases, and 16 bases lay between the germline ends. This CDR3 region has 16 residues. The CDR3 DNA reads TGTGCCAGCAGCTTCGGCCCGGGACCCCTTTACAATGAGCAGTTCTTC. Protein product: CASSFGPGPLYNEQFF. The full variable domain, with the rest looked up from reference TRBV7-9 and TRBJ2-1, is DTGVSQNPRHKITKRGQNVTFRCDPISEHNRLYWYRQTLGQGPEFLTYFQNEAQLEKSRLLSDRFSAERPKGSFSTLEIQRTEQGDSAMYLCASSFGPGPLYNEQFFGPGTRLTVL.

This chain connects TRBV5-6 to TRBJ1-2, with 7 bases matching TRBD1. J gave up 4 bases and V 5 bases, and 14 bases lay outside the gene matches. The germline CDR1 and CDR2 sequences are SGHDT and YYEEEE. The CDR3 runs 16 residues. CDR3 nucleotides: TGTGCCAGCAGATCTGTCCCCGGGCAGGGGGGCTATGGCTACACCTTC. The encoded protein is CASRSVPGQGGYGYTF. The entire variable domain, with the rest obtained from reference TRBV5-6 and TRBJ1-2, is as follows: DAGVTQSPTHLIKTRGQQVTLRCSPKSGHDTVSWYQQALGQGPQFIFQYYEEEERQRGNFPDRFSGHQFPNYSSELNVNALLLGDSALYLCASRSVPGQGGYGYTFGSGTRLTVV.

Worth noting for this clone: Other DNA sequences from this sample encode an identical CDR3 as well. The rearrangement uses TRBV6-5 and TRBJ1-1; 7 bases fit TRBD1. Germline CDR1 and CDR2: MNHEY and SVGAGI. With 2 bases clipped from V and 5 bases from J, the junction kept 5 bases outside the gene matches. This CDR3 is 14 amino acids long. CDR3: CASSYRGLGTEAFF. As DNA, the CDR3 is TGTGCCAGCAGTTACAGGGGGCTAGGGACTGAAGCTTTCTTT.

The chain recombines TRBV11-2 with TRBJ2-7; D is uncertain. The CDR3 has 10 amino acids. V lost 1 base, J lost 6 bases, and 1 base lay in between. Germline V CDR1 and CDR2: SGHAT, FQNNGV. Written as DNA, the CDR3 is TGTGCCAGCAGCTTAGTCGAGCAGTACTTC. It codes for CASSLVEQYF.

The CDR3 region is CASSLRPQGLTDTQYF. As DNA, the CDR3 is TGTGCCAGCAGCTTACGACCACAGGGTTTGACAGATACGCAGTATTTT. The rearrangement uses TRBV7-8 and TRBJ2-3; possible D gene TRBD1, 6 bases. The CDR3 is 16 amino acids. V was pared by 2 bases and J by 3 bases, with 15 bases between. Germline loops: CDR1 SGHVS, CDR2 FQNEAQ. The full variable domain, with the rest looked up from reference TRBV7-8 and TRBJ2-3, is GAGVSQSPRYKVAKRGQDVALRCDPISGHVSLFWYQQALGQGPEFLTYFQNEAQLDKSGLPSDRFFAERPEGSVSTLKIQRTQQEDSAVYLCASSLRPQGLTDTQYFGPGTRLTVL.

This sequence joins TRBV19 and TRBJ2-7; 9 nucleotides line up with TRBD2. Germline V gene lookup returns CDR1 LNHDA and CDR2 SQIVND (reference sequence). The CDR3 is 14 residues long. With 4 bases clipped from V and 0 bases from J, the junction kept 1 base outside the gene matches. The CDR3, as DNA: TGTGCCAGTAGTAGCGGGAGGGCCTCCTACGAGCAGTACTTC. It yields the protein CASSSGRASYEQYF.

About this clone itself: Other nucleotide sequences in the sample specify the same CDR3. The V and J genes are TRBV19 and TRBJ2-7, with 7 bases lining up with TRBD1. V was pared by 1 base and J by 3 bases, with 0 bases of the junction left unmatched. CDR1 is LNHDA, CDR2 SQIVND, per germline (reference sequence). The CDR3 totals 13 residues. In DNA, the CDR3 is TGTGCCAGTAGTATAGCAGGGGGCTACGAGCAGTACTTC. Its protein is CASSIAGGYEQYF. Complete variable domain (other parts from reference TRBV19 and TRBJ2-7): DGGITQSPKYLFRKEGQNVTLSCEQNLNHDAMYWYRQDPGQGLRLIYYSQIVNDFQKGDIAEGYSVSREKKESFPLTVTSAQKNPTAFYLCASSIAGGYEQYFGPGTRLTVT.

The CDR3 bases are TGTGCCAGCAGCTTAGTAAGTGGAGATACGCAGTATTTT. Translation gives CASSLVSGDTQYF. This rearrangement joins TRBV7-6 to TRBJ2-3; no clear D gene. Germline lookup yields CDR1 SGHVS and CDR2 FNYEAQ. The CDR3 has 13 amino acids. Trimming took off 1 base at V and 5 bases at J, with 7 bases between the two ends.

The V gene is TRBV6-5, the J gene TRBJ2-3; either TRBD1 or TRBD2 may fit D (5 bases each). This CDR3 spans 15 amino acids. Trimming removed 0 bases at V and 1 base at J, with 8 bases between. Germline V gene lookup returns CDR1 MNHEY and CDR2 SVGAGI. CDR3 sequence (DNA): TGTGCCAGCAGTTACTCGCTGGGGGGCACAGATACGCAGTATTTT. Its protein product is CASSYSLGGTDTQYF.

The chain joins TRBV5-4 to TRBJ1-1; the match to TRBD1 covers 8 bases. The CDR3 contains 19 residues. Trimming removed 3 bases from V and 1 base from J; junction bases left unmatched: 17. Germline-derived CDR1 and CDR2 are SGHNT and YYREEE (reference sequence). The chain's CDR3 is CASSSSLQGAQRWNTEAFF. Here the CDR3 DNA reads TGTGCCAGCAGCTCATCCCTCCAGGGGGCGCAGCGGTGGAACACTGAAGCTTTCTTT. The entire variable domain, with the rest obtained from reference TRBV5-4 and TRBJ1-1, is as follows: ETGVTQSPTHLIKTRGQQVTLRCSSQSGHNTVSWYQQALGQGPQFIFQYYREEENGRGNFPPRFSGLQFPNYSSELNVNALELDDSALYLCASSSSLQGAQRWNTEAFFGQGTRLTVV.

This clone has just one count. The chain couples TRBV7-9 to TRBJ2-7; D perhaps matches TRBD1 (6 bases). CDR3 size: 14 residues. Trimming cost V 5 bases and J 5 bases, with 16 bases left between them. Germline V gene data show CDR1 as SEHNR and CDR2 as FQNEAQ (reference sequence). The chain's CDR3 is CASSPNSGVNEQYF. In DNA form, the CDR3 reads TGTGCCAGCAGCCCAAACTCAGGGGTCAACGAGCAGTACTTC.

This sequence joins TRBV11-2 and TRBJ2-1, with 16 bases aligning to TRBD2. The CDR3 spans 17 residues. The V gene end was trimmed by 5 bases and the J gene end by 9 bases; junction bases not matched to a gene: 10. Germline V CDR1 and CDR2: SGHAT, FQNNGV. The CDR3 loop is CASSTAGLAGGASEQFF. The CDR3 coding sequence is TGTGCCAGCAGCACCGCGGGACTAGCGGGAGGGGCCAGTGAGCAGTTCTTC.

About this clone: Distinct nucleotide sequences in the sample also encode this CDR3. This chain uses TRBV7-2 with TRBJ1-6; TRBD1 aligns across 7 bases. V shed 5 bases and J 6 bases; nucleotides not matched to a gene: 4. This CDR3 region has 14 residues. CDR1 is SGHTA, CDR2 FQGNSA, per germline. Written as DNA, the CDR3 is TGTGCCAGCAGCCCGGGGACAGCTAATTCACCCCTCCACTTT. This gives the protein CASSPGTANSPLHF.

V is TRBV14 and J is TRBJ2-3, with 10 nucleotides matching TRBD1. The CDR3 spans 17 residues. The V segment lost 4 bases and the J segment 4 bases; nucleotides outside the gene matches: 11. Germline assignment: CDR1 SGHDN and CDR2 FVKESK. In nucleotides, the CDR3 is TGTGCCAGCAGCCTTTCCCTAGCGACAGGGGGCGCAGATACGCAGTATTTT. Protein: CASSLSLATGGADTQYF.

The gene calls are TRBV5-8 and TRBJ1-1; D is unclear. The CDR3 is made up of 15 amino acids. Germline CDR1 is SGHTS and CDR2 is YDEGEE. V lost 5 bases and J 0 bases, leaving 14 bases between the germline ends. CDR3 amino acids: CASSKRRVMNTEAFF. The CDR3 DNA sequence: TGTGCCAGCAGTAAAAGAAGGGTTATGAACACTGAAGCTTTCTTT.

The rearrangement links TRBV19 to TRBJ2-5, with a tentative D call TRBD2 (5 bases). The germline V gene has CDR1 LNHDA and CDR2 SQIVND (reference sequence). V was cut by 10 bases and J by 2 bases, with 14 bases left in between. This CDR3 has 13 residues. The CDR3, as DNA: TGTGCCACCAAGGCCGGACTTCAAGAGACCCAGTACTTC. This codes for CATKAGLQETQYF.

V is TRBV6-5 and J is TRBJ1-5; D not certain. The CDR3 length is 13 residues. CDR1 and CDR2 from the germline V gene are MNHEY and SVGAGI. The ends were cut back, 2 bases at V and 1 base at J, with 3 bases in the middle. The DNA for the CDR3 is TGTGCCAGCAGTTACGGGAGCAATCAGCCCCAGCATTTT. As protein: CASSYGSNQPQHF.

J is TRBJ2-1 and V is TRBV6-1; D remains unclear. In germline, CDR1 is MNHNS, CDR2 SASEGT. The CDR3 consists of 15 residues. Trimming pared 5 bases from V and 0 bases from J, leaving 11 bases between. The CDR3 bases are TGTGCCAGCAGTCCCATACCTTCCTCCTACAATGAGCAGTTCTTC. It codes for CASSPIPSSYNEQFF.